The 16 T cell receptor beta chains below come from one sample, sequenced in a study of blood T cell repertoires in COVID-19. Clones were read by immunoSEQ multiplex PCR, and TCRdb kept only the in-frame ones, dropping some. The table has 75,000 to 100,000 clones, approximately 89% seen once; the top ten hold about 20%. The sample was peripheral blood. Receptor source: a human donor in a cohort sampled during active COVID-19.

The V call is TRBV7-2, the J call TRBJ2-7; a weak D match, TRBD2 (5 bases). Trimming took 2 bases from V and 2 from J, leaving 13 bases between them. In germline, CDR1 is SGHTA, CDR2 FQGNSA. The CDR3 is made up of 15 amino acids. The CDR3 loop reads CASSLSTRNPYEQYF. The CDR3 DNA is TGTGCCAGCAGCTTATCCACTAGGAACCCCTACGAGCAGTACTTC.

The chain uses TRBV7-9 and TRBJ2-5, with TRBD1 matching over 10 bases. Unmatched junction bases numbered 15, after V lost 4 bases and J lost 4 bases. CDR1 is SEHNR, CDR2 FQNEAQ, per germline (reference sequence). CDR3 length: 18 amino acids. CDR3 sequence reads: CASSYTPFGQGDRETQYF. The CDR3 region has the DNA TGTGCCAGCAGCTATACGCCATTTGGACAGGGGGATCGAGAGACCCAGTACTTC.

The CDR3 loop reads CASSVATYTDTQYF. The DNA for the CDR3 is TGTGCCAGCAGCGTAGCTACCTACACAGATACGCAGTATTTT. This rearrangement joins TRBV9 to TRBJ2-3, with D hard to call. This CDR3 is built from 14 residues. Germline V CDR1 and CDR2: SGDLS, YYNGEE. The V and J ends lost 0 bases and 2 bases respectively, with 7 bases between them.

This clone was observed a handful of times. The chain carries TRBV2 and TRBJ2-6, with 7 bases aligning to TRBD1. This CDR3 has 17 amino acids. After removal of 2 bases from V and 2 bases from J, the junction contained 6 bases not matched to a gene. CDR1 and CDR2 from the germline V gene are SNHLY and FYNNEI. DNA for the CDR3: TGTGCCAGCAGTGAAAAGGGGGCGTCTGCTGGGGCCAACGTCCTGACTTTC. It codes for CASSEKGASAGANVLTF.

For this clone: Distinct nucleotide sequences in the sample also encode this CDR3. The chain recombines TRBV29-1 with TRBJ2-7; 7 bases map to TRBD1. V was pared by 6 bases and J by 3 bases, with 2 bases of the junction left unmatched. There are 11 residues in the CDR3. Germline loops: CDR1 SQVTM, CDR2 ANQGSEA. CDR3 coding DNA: TGCAGCGTGGGGACAGTCTACGAGCAGTACTTC. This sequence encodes CSVGTVYEQYF.

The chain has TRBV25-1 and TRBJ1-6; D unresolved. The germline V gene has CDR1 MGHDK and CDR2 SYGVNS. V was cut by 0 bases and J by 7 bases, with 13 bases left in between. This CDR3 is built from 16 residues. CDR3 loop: CASSEYGYDGNSPLHF. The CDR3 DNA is TGTGCCAGCAGTGAATATGGCTACGACGGGAATTCACCCCTCCACTTT.

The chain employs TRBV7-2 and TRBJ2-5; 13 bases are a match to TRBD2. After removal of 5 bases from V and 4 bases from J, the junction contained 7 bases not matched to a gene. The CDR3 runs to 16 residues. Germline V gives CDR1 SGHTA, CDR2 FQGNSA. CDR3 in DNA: TGTGCCAGCAGCCCCTGGACTAGCGGGAGTGGAGAGACCCAGTACTTC. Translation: CASSPWTSGSGETQYF.

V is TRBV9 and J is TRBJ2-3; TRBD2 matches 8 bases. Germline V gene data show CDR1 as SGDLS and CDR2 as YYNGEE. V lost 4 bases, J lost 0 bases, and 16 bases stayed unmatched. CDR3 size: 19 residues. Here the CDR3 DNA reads TGTGCCAGCAGCCCGTGGGGGGGTTTAGCGGGAACCAGCACAGATACGCAGTATTTT. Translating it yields CASSPWGGLAGTSTDTQYF.

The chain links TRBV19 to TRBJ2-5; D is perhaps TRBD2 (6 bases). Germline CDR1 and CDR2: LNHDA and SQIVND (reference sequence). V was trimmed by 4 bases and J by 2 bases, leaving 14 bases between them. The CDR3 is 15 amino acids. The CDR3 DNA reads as TGTGCCAGTAGTAAGGGAGGTTGGGGGCAAGAGACCCAGTACTTC. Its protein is CASSKGGWGQETQYF.

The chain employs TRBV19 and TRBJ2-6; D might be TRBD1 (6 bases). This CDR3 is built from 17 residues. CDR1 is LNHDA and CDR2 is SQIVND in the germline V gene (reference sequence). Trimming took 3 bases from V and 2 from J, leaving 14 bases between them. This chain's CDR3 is CASSIGRGIPGANVLTF. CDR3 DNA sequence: TGTGCCAGTAGTATCGGCAGGGGCATCCCTGGGGCCAACGTCCTGACTTTC.

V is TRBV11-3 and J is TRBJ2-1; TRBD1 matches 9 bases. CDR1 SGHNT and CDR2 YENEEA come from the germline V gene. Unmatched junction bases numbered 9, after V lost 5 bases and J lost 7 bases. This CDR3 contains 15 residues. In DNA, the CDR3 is TGTGCCAGCAGCAGACAGGGGGGTGTCGGGAATGAGCAGTTCTTC. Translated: CASSRQGGVGNEQFF.

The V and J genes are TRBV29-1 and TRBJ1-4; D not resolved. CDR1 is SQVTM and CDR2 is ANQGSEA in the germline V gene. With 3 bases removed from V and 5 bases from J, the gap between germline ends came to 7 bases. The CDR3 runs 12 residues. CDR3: CSVDGQNEKLFF. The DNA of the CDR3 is TGCAGCGTTGATGGGCAAAATGAAAAACTGTTTTTT.

CDR3 residues: CASSPDRSSYNEQFF. The CDR3 DNA is TGTGCCAGCAGCCCGGACAGGAGCTCCTACAATGAGCAGTTCTTC. V is TRBV5-4 and J is TRBJ2-1, with 7 bases lining up with TRBD1. V gave up 4 bases and J gave up 0 bases; unmatched junction bases: 4. The CDR3 runs 15 residues. Germline V lookup: CDR1 SGHNT, CDR2 YYREEE (reference sequence).

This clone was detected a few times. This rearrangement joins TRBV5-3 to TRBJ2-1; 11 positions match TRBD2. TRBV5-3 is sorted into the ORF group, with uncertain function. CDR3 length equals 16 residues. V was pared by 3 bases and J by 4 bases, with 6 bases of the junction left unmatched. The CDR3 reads CARSSKLAGVYNEQFF. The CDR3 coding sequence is TGTGCCAGAAGCTCCAAACTAGCGGGGGTGTACAATGAGCAGTTCTTC.

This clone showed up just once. In DNA form, the CDR3 reads TGTGCCAGCAGCCATAGCGGGTTCTCCTACGAGCAGTACTTC. Protein: CASSHSGFSYEQYF. This rearrangement joins TRBV14 to TRBJ2-7; 7 positions agree with TRBD2. Germline V lookup: CDR1 SGHDN, CDR2 FVKESK. This CDR3 region has 14 residues. V trimming: 3 bases; J trimming: 0 bases; junction bases outside the gene matches: 2. The whole variable domain, remainder taken from reference TRBV14 and TRBJ2-7, is EAGVTQFPSHSVIEKGQTVTLRCDPISGHDNLYWYRRVMGKEIKFLLHFVKESKQDESGMPNNRFLAERTGGTYSTLKVQPAELEDSGVYFCASSHSGFSYEQYFGPGTRLTVT.

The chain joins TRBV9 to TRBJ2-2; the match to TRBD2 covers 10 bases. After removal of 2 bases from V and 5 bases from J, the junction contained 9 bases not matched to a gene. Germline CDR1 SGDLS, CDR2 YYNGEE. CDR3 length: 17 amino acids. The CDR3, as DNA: TGTGCCAGCAGCGTCCTACCTGGACTAGCGGAAACCGGGGAGCTGTTTTTT. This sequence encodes CASSVLPGLAETGELFF.